This T cell receptor (beta chain) was sequenced for a study of patients and donors after allogeneic stem cell transplantation (dated by TCRdb to 2018 to 2021). Cut back by 6 bases and 2 bases, the V and J ends lie 11 bases apart. The CDR3 contains 12 residues, cysteine and phenylalanine counted. Just CDR3 DNA is preserved here, 36 bases in frame from base 1. Per the germline V gene (reference sequence), DFQATT is the CDR1 and SNEGSKA is the CDR2. The library relied on RT-PCR. Instrument used: NextSeq 550. TCRdb reprocessing: public reads trimmed at Q25 with fastp, clones called with MiXCR, in-frame beta chains kept. Every distinct CDR3 protein forms one entry, paired with its most common genes and DNA. The sample has roughly 940,000 distinct CDR3 sequences on record, 15% to 20% of them singletons. Clones ranked in the top ten supply under 6.5% of the sample. Notes on this clonotype: Its target antigen remains unknown. Within one base of it there is no much larger clone, and no base qualities were kept.

The source is a human donor who was either an allogeneic HSCT recipient or a stem cell or donor lymphocyte infusion donor (not recorded which). It is not recorded whose cells these are; they may come from a transplant donor. Recombination linked TRBV20-1 to TRBJ2-7; no confident D gene assignment can be made. The sample consisted of blood, either unsorted or a sorted T cell fraction (not recorded which). The DNA sequence is given as TGCAGTGCCAGAAAGAGAGCCTACGAGCAGTACTTC. Protein translation: CSARKRAYEQYF.